The 13 T cell receptor beta chains below were found in one sample sequenced in a study of cytomegalovirus exposure and HLA in healthy donors. PCR primers comprised 60 Vbeta and 13 Jbeta primers. Repertoires were generated with immunoSEQ multiplex PCR, while TCRdb's copy carries only in-frame clones and drops some. The table records 150,000 to 200,000 clones, roughly 73% of them present only once. The specimen sequenced was PBMCs. The source is a female donor in good health and CMV-seronegative.

This clone was seen once. V gene TRBV27 combines with J gene TRBJ2-2, with 10 bases aligning to TRBD2. This CDR3 has 15 amino acids. The ends lost 6 bases at V and 5 bases at J; junction bases unmatched: 6. The germline V gene encodes CDR1 MNHEY and CDR2 SMNVEV (reference sequence). The CDR3 DNA reads TGTGCCAGCAGCCTAGGGGGACTAGCGACCGGGGAGCTGTTTTTT. Translated, it gives CASSLGGLATGELFF.

The chain recombines TRBV6-5 with TRBJ2-5; D is ambiguous. The end of the DNA aligns better with TRBJ2-7, so the J call may be wrong. CDR1 is MNHEY, CDR2 SVGAGI, per germline. There are 12 residues in the CDR3. CDR3: CASSYSLHEQYF. CDR3 bases: TGTGCCAGCAGTTACTCTTTGCACGAGCAGTACTTC.

The chain links TRBV19 to TRBJ1-5; 7 bases are a match to TRBD1. Germline assignment: CDR1 LNHDA and CDR2 SQIVND (reference sequence). J lost 7 bases, V lost 6 bases, and 9 bases had no gene match. The CDR3 is 14 amino acids. The CDR3 here is CASRTDRDGQPQHF. The CDR3, as DNA: TGTGCCAGTAGGACCGACAGGGATGGCCAGCCCCAGCATTTT.

The gene calls are TRBV7-2 and TRBJ1-2; D ambiguous. This CDR3 has 12 residues. CDR1 SGHTA and CDR2 FQGNSA come from the germline V gene. The germline V and J ends were trimmed by 0 bases and 6 bases, with 5 bases remaining between them. CDR3 nucleotides: TGTGCCAGCAGCTTAGCCTCCCATGGCTACACCTTC. Its protein product is CASSLASHGYTF.

V gene TRBV28 combines with J gene TRBJ1-4; 8 bases agree with TRBD1. This CDR3 is 15 amino acids long. Germline assignment: CDR1 MDHEN and CDR2 SYDVKM. With V trimmed by 8 bases and J by 8 bases, 13 bases remained unmatched. The CDR3 here is CASRSSGTGVEKLFF. In nucleotides, the CDR3 is TGTGCCAGCCGATCCTCCGGGACAGGAGTAGAAAAACTGTTTTTT.

This sequence joins TRBV19 and TRBJ1-2; D is perhaps TRBD1 (6 bases). V dropped 5 bases and J dropped 2 bases, with 18 bases sitting between them. The CDR3 is 16 amino acids. Germline CDR1 and CDR2: LNHDA and SQIVND (reference sequence). CDR3 residues: CASSLNWDTLNYGYTF. CDR3 sequence (DNA): TGTGCCAGTAGTCTAAACTGGGACACCCTAAACTATGGCTACACCTTC.

This sequence joins TRBV21-1 and TRBJ1-1. TRBV21-1 is a pseudogene. The CDR3 length is 18 residues. CDR3 region: CASSKKCGPEEVNTEAFF. Here the CDR3 DNA reads TGTGCCAGCAGCAAAAAGTGTGGTCCGGAGGAGGTGAACACTGAAGCTTTCTTT.

The V and J genes are TRBV9 and TRBJ1-4; the D is unclear. The CDR3 is 16 amino acids. V lost 0 bases and J lost 7, with 16 bases in between. From germline, CDR1 is SGDLS and CDR2 YYNGEE. The CDR3 protein is CASSVANRGVGEKLFF. CDR3 nucleotide sequence: TGTGCCAGCAGCGTAGCGAATCGGGGTGTAGGTGAAAAACTGTTTTTT.

This clone occurred a few times. This chain links TRBV10-3 with TRBJ2-3; TRBD2 matches 14 bases. Germline V CDR1 and CDR2: ENHRY, SYGVKD. V gave up 10 bases and J gave up 3 bases; unmatched junction bases: 9. This CDR3 comprises 16 residues. The CDR3 nucleotides read TGTGCCACCAAACCGACTAGCGGGGGGGCAACAGATACGCAGTATTTT. This codes for CATKPTSGGATDTQYF.

This clone was observed a few times. V usage is TRBV5-1 and J usage is TRBJ1-4; possible D gene TRBD1, 5 bases. The germline gives CDR1 SGHRS, CDR2 YFSETQ. Trimming removed 4 bases at V and 6 bases at J, with 10 bases between. CDR3 length equals 13 residues. The DNA of the CDR3 is TGCGCCAGCAGCGGCGGGGGGGATGAAAAACTGTTTTTT. This encodes CASSGGGDEKLFF.

Concerning this clone: Mismatch with germline at one junction end may stem from a read error. The rearrangement uses TRBV7-9 and TRBJ2-5; the D gene is possibly TRBD1 (6 bases). CDR1 is SEHNR and CDR2 is FQNEAQ in the germline V gene (reference sequence). The CDR3 runs to 15 residues. DNA for the CDR3: TGTTCCAGCAGCTCCCCAGGGACAATGGGGGAGACCCAGTACTTC. This gives the protein CSSSSPGTMGETQYF.

The V call is TRBV11-3, the J call TRBJ2-3, with 14 bases lining up with TRBD2. V shed 5 bases and J 3 bases; nucleotides not matched to a gene: 4. The CDR3 contains 16 residues. Germline V gives CDR1 SGHNT, CDR2 YENEEA. CDR3 DNA: TGTGCCAGCAGCGTTGGGACTAGCGGGAGTACAGATACGCAGTATTTT. Its protein is CASSVGTSGSTDTQYF.

This sequence joins TRBV6-6 and TRBJ1-3, with TRBD1 matching over 7 bases. Germline CDR1 reads MNHNY; CDR2 reads SVGAGI (reference sequence). The CDR3 runs 13 residues. J lost 6 bases, V lost 6 bases, and 5 bases had no gene match. The CDR3 sequence is CASRGTALNTIYF. CDR3 DNA: TGTGCCAGCAGAGGGACAGCCCTAAACACCATATATTTT.